The T cell receptor (beta chain) described here comes from a study of shared clonotypes between healthy human individuals. Libraries were prepared by immunoSEQ multiplex PCR; TCRdb keeps only in-frame clonotypes and omits some of them. The sample comprises about 2 million clones, around 95% of which are singletons, and approximately 0.13% rests with the top ten. The CDR3 is 13 residues long. V was pared by 5 bases and J by 4 bases, with 8 bases between. Investigators divided CD4+ cells into CD45RA+ naive and CD45RA-negative memory subsets. Sample: naive CD4+ T cells sorted from blood. Noted subset: CD45RA+ positively selected. This receptor was identified in a young man in good health. The chain uses TRBV6-7 and TRBJ1-4; D not certain. TRBV6-7 is assigned to the ORF class and has an uncertain function. This CDR3 reads CASSRRLNEKLFF. The CDR3 region has the DNA TGTGCCAGCAGTCGACGGCTTAATGAAAAACTGTTTTTT.